A selection of T cell receptor beta chains follows, all from one sample in a study of cytomegalovirus exposure and HLA in healthy donors. Sequenced by immunoSEQ multiplex PCR; TCRdb stores in-frame clones only, minus some. The sample shows approximately 120,000 clones, 89% of them seen only once. Sequencing input: PBMCs. All receptors derive from a woman between 18 and 29 years old in good health and CMV-seronegative. The CDR3 runs from the conserved cysteine through the conserved F or W. The order of the fields is clone size, D gene, V gene, J gene, CDR3 DNA, CDR3 protein. D genes are given only for firm matches. Size values are once, few and many counts, or a class for expanded clones, and some rows have none.

-,TRBD2,TRBV7-2,TRBJ2-7,TGTGCCAGCAGTCGACTAGCGGGAGAACTCTACGAGCAGTACTTC,CASSRLAGELYEQYF
-,TRBD2,TRBV27,TRBJ2-3,TGTGCCAGCAGTTTGGGGACCGCGACTAGCGGGGTTACAGATACGCAGTATTTT,CASSLGTATSGVTDTQYF
-,-,TRBV30,TRBJ2-7,TGTGCCTGGAGTGTAAATATACCGGGAGGGGGCCAGGGCGAGCAGTACTTC,CAWSVNIPGGGQGEQYF
-,-,TRBV7-9,TRBJ1-2,TGTGCCAGCATACCCTCAGGGGTTGACTATGGCTACACCTTC,CASIPSGVDYGYTF
-,TRBD1,TRBV27,TRBJ2-7,TGTGCCAGCAGTTTATCTCCCGGGACAGGAACCTCCTACGAGCAGTACTTC,CASSLSPGTGTSYEQYF
-,TRBD2,TRBV30,TRBJ2-2,TGTGCCTGGAGTGATTGGCTAGCGGGCACGAACACCGGGGAGCTGTTTTTT,CAWSDWLAGTNTGELFF
once,TRBD2,TRBV4-2,TRBJ2-1,TGTGCCAGCAGCCAAGACTTGGTAGCGGGAGGGATAGGGGGTTACAATGAGCAGTTCTTC,CASSQDLVAGGIGGYNEQFF
-,TRBD2,TRBV5-1,TRBJ2-1,TGCGCCAGCAGCTTAACTATACTAGCGGGAGGGCCTAATGAGCAGTTCTTC,CASSLTILAGGPNEQFF
few,-,TRBV9,TRBJ1-1,TGTGCCAGCAGCGTAGGGGGGCCGTTCCAAACTGAAGCTTTCTTT,CASSVGGPFQTEAFF
-,-,TRBV28,TRBJ2-1,TGTGCCAGCAGTCCATCAACTAGGTATCCCTACAATGAGCAGTTCTTC,CASSPSTRYPYNEQFF
-,TRBD2,TRBV7-6,TRBJ2-1,TGTGCCAGCAGCTTAGAGCGGGGGGGCAATGAGCAGTTCTTC,CASSLERGGNEQFF
-,-,TRBV11-2,TRBJ2-5,TGTGCCAGCAGCTTAGACGGGGAGACCCAGTACTTC,CASSLDGETQYF
-,TRBD1,TRBV18,TRBJ2-3,TGTGCCAGCTGGGCTCCGGACAGGGGGACAGATACGCAGTATTTT,CASWAPDRGTDTQYF
once,-,TRBV7-6,TRBJ1-6,TGTGCCAGCAGCTTAGGAGGGCAAAATAATTCACCCCTCCACTTT,CASSLGGQNNSPLHF
-,TRBD1,TRBV28,TRBJ1-1,TGTGCCAGCAGTGATGACAGGGTCACTGAAGCTTTCTTT,CASSDDRVTEAFF
-,-,TRBV10-2,TRBJ2-3,TGCGCCAGCAGTGTCGGCAGGCCCCAGGGTACGCAGTATTTT,CASSVGRPQGTQYF
-,TRBD1,TRBV5-4,TRBJ1-3,TGTGCCAGCAGCCCGTACGGACAGGCCTCTGGAAACACCATATATTTT,CASSPYGQASGNTIYF
-,-,TRBV5-4,TRBJ2-2,TGTGCCAGCAGCCTTGACTTGGGGGAGCTGTTTTTT,CASSLDLGELFF
-,-,TRBV29-1,TRBJ2-5,TGCAGCGTTGAATTGGGAGGTAGGGAGACCCAGTACTTC,CSVELGGRETQYF
-,-,TRBV7-2,TRBJ1-5,TGTGCCAGCAGCTTCCTCCCCTCTGGCCGACAGCCCCAGCATTTT,CASSFLPSGRQPQHF
-,-,TRBV5-1,TRBJ1-2,TGCGCCAGCAGCCCTAGGTCGGGGGAAGGCTACACCTTC,CASSPRSGEGYTF
-,-,TRBV28,TRBJ1-5,TGTGCCAGCTTTCCGCCCTATAGCAATCAGCCCCAGCATTTT,CASFPPYSNQPQHF
-,-,TRBV7-9,TRBJ2-3,TGTGCCAGCTATGGGGGGGCCCCGGAGGTAGATACGCAGTATTTT,CASYGGAPEVDTQYF
-,-,TRBV6-5,TRBJ1-5,TGTGCCAGCGCCCCTGGGTCCGGAGATCAGCCCCAGCATTTT,CASAPGSGDQPQHF
-,-,TRBV10-1,TRBJ2-2,TGCGCCAGCAGTGGTTTAACCGGGGAGCTGTTTTTT,CASSGLTGELFF
-,TRBD1,TRBV19,TRBJ2-5,TGTGCCAGTAGTATAACAGGGGGCGCACAAGAGACCCAGTACTTC,CASSITGGAQETQYF
-,-,TRBV6-6,TRBJ2-7,TGTGCCAGCAGTTACGTGGCGGGAATAAGCGAGCAGTACTTC,CASSYVAGISEQYF
-,-,TRBV27,TRBJ2-2,TGTGCCAGCAGTTTAGCGGCAAATACCGGGGAGCTGTTTTTT,CASSLAANTGELFF
-,-,TRBV18,TRBJ1-3,TGTGCCAGCTCACCTACCTCCAGCGCCGTCGCTGGAAACACCATATATTTT,CASSPTSSAVAGNTIYF
few,-,TRBV7-2,TRBJ1-2,TGTGCCAGCAGCTTAGCGACAGGCACGGATGGCTACACCTTC,CASSLATGTDGYTF
-,-,TRBV6-5,TRBJ1-1,TGTGCCAGCAGTTACATGGAGGGTTTCATGAACACTGAAGCTTTCTTT,CASSYMEGFMNTEAFF
-,TRBD1,TRBV30,TRBJ2-2,TGTGCCTGGAGTGTAAAAGGGGGCGAGGCCGGGGAGCTGTTTTTT,CAWSVKGGEAGELFF
-,-,TRBV11-3,TRBJ2-1,TGTGCCAGCAGCTCCAGCGGAGCCGGCTACAATGAGCAGTTCTTC,CASSSSGAGYNEQFF
-,TRBD1,TRBV29-1,TRBJ1-1,TGCAGCGCCTCCCGGCAGGGGGAGACTGAAGCTTTCTTT,CSASRQGETEAFF
-,TRBD1,TRBV19,TRBJ1-2,TGTGCCAGTAGTACCCGGGACAGGGGGCAGGTTTTCTATGGCTACACCTTC,CASSTRDRGQVFYGYTF
-,-,TRBV30,TRBJ1-1,TGTGCCGGCTCCAGGGGCGGGTTGACTGAAGCTTTCTTT,CAGSRGGLTEAFF
-,-,TRBV4-2,TRBJ1-1,TGTGCCAGCAGCGTGAACAGGGAGAACACTGAAGCTTTCTTT,CASSVNRENTEAFF
-,-,TRBV6-1,TRBJ2-7,TGTGCCAGCAGTGACGAGGGGCCTAGGGGGGAGCAGTACTTC,CASSDEGPRGEQYF
-,-,TRBV10-1,TRBJ2-3,TGCGCCAGCAGTCCGTCGGGATTTACGCAGTATTTT,CASSPSGFTQYF
-,TRBD2,TRBV5-1,TRBJ2-1,TGCGCCAGCAGCTTGGCCGGGACTATAAATGGCAATGAGCAGTTCTTC,CASSLAGTINGNEQFF
once,-,TRBV5-1,TRBJ1-1,TGCGCCAGCAGCTTATCTGGGGCCAACACTGAAGCTTTCTTT,CASSLSGANTEAFF
-,TRBD1,TRBV7-9,TRBJ1-5,TGTGCCAGCAGCTTAGGGGGACAGGGGGGTAATCAGCCCCAGCATTTT,CASSLGGQGGNQPQHF
-,TRBD2,TRBV30,TRBJ2-3,TGTGCCTGGAGTGGCGGGGGGAGCACAGATACGCAGTATTTT,CAWSGGGSTDTQYF
once,TRBD1,TRBV30,TRBJ2-1,TGTGCCTGGAGTGTACCGAAACTCCGCGGGACAGGGGCATCAAATGAGCAGTTCTTC,CAWSVPKLRGTGASNEQFF
-,TRBD1,TRBV28,TRBJ2-7,TGTGCCAGCAGTTTATTAGTGACAGGGAGCTACGAGCAGTACTTC,CASSLLVTGSYEQYF
-,TRBD1,TRBV18,TRBJ1-1,TGTGCCAGCTCACCGACGACAGGGGGGAACACTGAAGCTTTCTTT,CASSPTTGGNTEAFF
-,-,TRBV5-1,TRBJ1-1,TGCGCCAGCAGCTTGGCAGGAGGGGACACTGAAGCTTTCTTT,CASSLAGGDTEAFF
-,TRBD2,TRBV27,TRBJ2-5,TGTGCCAGCCGATCCTTAGCGGGAGTGAGGGAGACCCAGTACTTC,CASRSLAGVRETQYF
-,-,TRBV19,TRBJ1-4,TGTGCCACTGGGATCCTACGGGGGGAATTTGAAAAACTGTTTTTT,CATGILRGEFEKLFF
-,-,TRBV6-5,TRBJ1-3,TGTGCCAGCAGTTACGATCGCGGAGGCTCTGGAAACACCATATATTTT,CASSYDRGGSGNTIYF
-,TRBD1,TRBV7-2,TRBJ1-3,TGTGCCAGCAGCCAAAGACAGGGTAGCTCTGGAAACACCATATATTTT,CASSQRQGSSGNTIYF
-,TRBD1,TRBV4-3,TRBJ2-3,TGCGCCAGCAGCCCCGGGACAGCGCCCACAGATACGCAGTATTTT,CASSPGTAPTDTQYF